A selection of T cell receptor beta chains follows, all from one sample in a study of shared clonotypes between healthy human individuals. Using immunoSEQ multiplex PCR, the repertoire was profiled, and TCRdb retains in-frame clones only, with some absent. The table has roughly 1.5 million clones, approximately 98% seen once. The sequenced sample was naive CD4+ T cells sorted from blood. The receptors were gathered from a man aged 25 to 40 in good health. Both conserved end residues are part of each CDR3. D genes are given only for firm matches. Clone sizes are given selectively: once, few, many, or a class where the clone is expanded.

CDR3nt,CDR3aa,abundance,j_gene,d_gene,v_gene
TGTGCCAGCGGACTAGCGGGAGCTAACGAGCAGTACTTC,CASGLAGANEQYF,-,TRBJ2-7,TRBD2,TRBV6-5
TGTGCCAGCAGCTTAGCGCAGGGGCGGCTTTCCGAGCAGTTCTTC,CASSLAQGRLSEQFF,-,TRBJ2-1,-,TRBV7-2
TGTGCCAGCACCGTGAAACTAGCGGGGATCAATGAGCAGTTCTTC,CASTVKLAGINEQFF,-,TRBJ2-1,TRBD2,TRBV5-4
TGTGCCAGCAGCTTACTAGGAGGGGGGAGCGGTGAAGCTTTCTTT,CASSLLGGGSGEAFF,-,TRBJ1-1,-,TRBV5-8
TGTGCCAGTAGTCTCAGCGGGAGCTCCACAATGCTCACAGATACGCAGTATTTT,CASSLSGSSTMLTDTQYF,-,TRBJ2-3,TRBD2,TRBV19
TGTGCCAGCAGCTTGATGTCGGGGGTGAATAGCAATCAGCCCCAGCATTTT,CASSLMSGVNSNQPQHF,-,TRBJ1-5,-,TRBV5-6
TGCGCCAGCAGTGGGGGACTAGCGGGGATCTACGAGCAGTACTTC,CASSGGLAGIYEQYF,-,TRBJ2-7,TRBD2,TRBV10-1
TGTGTCAGAAGCTCGGCGTGCTGCCCCTCGGCGCGGTATGGCTACACCTTC,CVRSSACCPSARYGYTF,-,TRBJ1-2,-,TRBV7-5
TGTGCCAGCAGCTCGACTAGCGGGAGTTTGTACTACGAGCAGTACTTC,CASSSTSGSLYYEQYF,-,TRBJ2-7,TRBD2,TRBV7-8
TGTGCCAGCAGACCGACAGGGCGCGGGGAGCTGTTTTTT,CASRPTGRGELFF,-,TRBJ2-2,TRBD1,TRBV6-5
TGCAGCGTTAATCCTCGGACAGGGGCGAACACTGAAGCTTTCTTT,CSVNPRTGANTEAFF,once,TRBJ1-1,TRBD1,TRBV29-1
TGTGCCACCAGCTTGCAGGGGAATGTCTACGAGCAGTACTTC,CATSLQGNVYEQYF,-,TRBJ2-7,-,TRBV15
TGTGCCAGCAGCGTAGAGGGACTGGGGGAGACCCAGTACTTC,CASSVEGLGETQYF,-,TRBJ2-5,-,TRBV9
TGTGCCACCAGCAGTGTAAGGGGGGCCCAGTACTTC,CATSSVRGAQYF,-,TRBJ2-5,-,TRBV15
TGTGCCAGCTCAGCACAACGTGCCAGTCTAGACGAGCAGTACTTC,CASSAQRASLDEQYF,once,TRBJ2-7,-,TRBV18
TGTGCCTGGAGTTTACCGGGGTTTACGAACACTGAAGCTTTCTTT,CAWSLPGFTNTEAFF,-,TRBJ1-1,-,TRBV30
TGTGCCAGCAGCTTAGGCGCCCAAAACTATGGCTACACCTTC,CASSLGAQNYGYTF,-,TRBJ1-2,-,TRBV5-8
TGCAGCGTTGATCAGGGTTCAGATACGCAGTATTTT,CSVDQGSDTQYF,-,TRBJ2-3,-,TRBV29-1
TGTGCCAGCAGTTTAAGGGGTGGGGGCACTGAAGCTTTCTTT,CASSLRGGGTEAFF,once,TRBJ1-1,-,TRBV27
TGTGCCAGCAGTTACGTTCGGGGCGGAAGCAATCAGCCCCAGCATTTT,CASSYVRGGSNQPQHF,-,TRBJ1-5,-,TRBV6-5
TGTGCCAGCAGCTTGGGGAGGTCTAGCACAGATACGCAGTATTTT,CASSLGRSSTDTQYF,-,TRBJ2-3,-,TRBV5-6
TGCGCCAGCAGCCCCCGGGACAGCCTGATACCTTCCTACAATGAGCAGTTCTTC,CASSPRDSLIPSYNEQFF,-,TRBJ2-1,TRBD1,TRBV5-1
TGCGCCAGCAGCTTTATACAGGGGGCCACCTACGAGCAGTACTTC,CASSFIQGATYEQYF,once,TRBJ2-7,TRBD1,TRBV5-1